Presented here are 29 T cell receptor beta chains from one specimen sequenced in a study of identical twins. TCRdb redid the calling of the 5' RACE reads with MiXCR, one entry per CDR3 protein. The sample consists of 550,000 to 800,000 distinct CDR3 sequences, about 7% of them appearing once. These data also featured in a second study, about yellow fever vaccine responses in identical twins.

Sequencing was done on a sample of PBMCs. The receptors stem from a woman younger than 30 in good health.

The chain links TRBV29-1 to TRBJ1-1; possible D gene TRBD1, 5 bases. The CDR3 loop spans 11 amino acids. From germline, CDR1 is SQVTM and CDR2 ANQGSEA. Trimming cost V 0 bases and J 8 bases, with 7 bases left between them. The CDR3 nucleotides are TGCAGCGTTGAAGACGGGGGAGAAGCTTTCTTT. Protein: CSVEDGGEAFF.

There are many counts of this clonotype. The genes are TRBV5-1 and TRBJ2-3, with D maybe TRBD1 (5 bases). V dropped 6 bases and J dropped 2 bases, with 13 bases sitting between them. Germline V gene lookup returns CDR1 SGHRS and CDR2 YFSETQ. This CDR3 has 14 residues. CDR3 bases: TGCGCCAGCATCCCGACAGACCCCACAGATACGCAGTATTTT. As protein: CASIPTDPTDTQYF.

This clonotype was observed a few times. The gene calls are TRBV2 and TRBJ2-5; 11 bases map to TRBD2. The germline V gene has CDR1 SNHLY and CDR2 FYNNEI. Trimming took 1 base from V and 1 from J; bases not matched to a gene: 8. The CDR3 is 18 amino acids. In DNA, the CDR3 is TGTGCCAGCAGTGAAGTCCCGCGACTAGCGGGACTCCAAGAGACCCAGTACTTC. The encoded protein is CASSEVPRLAGLQETQYF.

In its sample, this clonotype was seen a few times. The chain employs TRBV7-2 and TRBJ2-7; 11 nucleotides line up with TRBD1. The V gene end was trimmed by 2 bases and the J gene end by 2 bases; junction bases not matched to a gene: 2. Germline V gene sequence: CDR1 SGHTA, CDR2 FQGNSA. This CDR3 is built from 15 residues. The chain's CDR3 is CASSLRTGGPYEQYV. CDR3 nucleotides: TGTGCCAGCAGCTTACGGACAGGGGGCCCCTACGAGCAGTACGTC.

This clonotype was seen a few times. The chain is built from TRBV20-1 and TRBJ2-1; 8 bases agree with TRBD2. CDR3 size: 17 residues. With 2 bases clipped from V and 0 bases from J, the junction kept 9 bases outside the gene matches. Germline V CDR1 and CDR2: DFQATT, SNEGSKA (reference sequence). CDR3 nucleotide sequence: TGCAGTGCTAGATTGTCGGCGGGGGGAAGCTCCTACAATGAGCAGTTCTTC. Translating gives CSARLSAGGSSYNEQFF.

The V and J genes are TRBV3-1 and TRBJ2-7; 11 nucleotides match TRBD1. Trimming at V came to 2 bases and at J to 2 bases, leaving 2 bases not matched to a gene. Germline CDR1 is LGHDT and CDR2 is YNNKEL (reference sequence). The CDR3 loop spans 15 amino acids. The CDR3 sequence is CASSQRTGGAYEQYF. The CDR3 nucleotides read TGTGCCAGCAGCCAACGGACAGGGGGCGCCTACGAGCAGTACTTC.

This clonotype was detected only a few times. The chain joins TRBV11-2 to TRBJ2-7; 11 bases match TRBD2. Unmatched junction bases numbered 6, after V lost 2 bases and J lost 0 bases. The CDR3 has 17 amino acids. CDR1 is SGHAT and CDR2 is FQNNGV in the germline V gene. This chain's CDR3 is CASSLLAGGPASYEQYF. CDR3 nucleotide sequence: TGTGCCAGCAGCTTACTAGCGGGAGGCCCTGCCTCCTACGAGCAGTACTTC.

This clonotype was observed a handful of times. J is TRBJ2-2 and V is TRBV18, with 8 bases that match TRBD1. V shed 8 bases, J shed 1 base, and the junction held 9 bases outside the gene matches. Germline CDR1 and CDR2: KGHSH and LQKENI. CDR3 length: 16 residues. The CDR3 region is CASPASGTGNTGELFF. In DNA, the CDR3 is TGTGCCAGCCCTGCTTCCGGGACAGGGAACACCGGGGAGCTGTTTTTT.

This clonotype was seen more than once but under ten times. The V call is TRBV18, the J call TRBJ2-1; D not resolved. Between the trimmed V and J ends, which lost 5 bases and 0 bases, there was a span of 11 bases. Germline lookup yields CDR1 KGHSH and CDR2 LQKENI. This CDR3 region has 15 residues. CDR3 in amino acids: CASSTADLSYNEQFF. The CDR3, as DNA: TGTGCCAGCTCAACGGCGGACCTCTCCTACAATGAGCAGTTCTTC.

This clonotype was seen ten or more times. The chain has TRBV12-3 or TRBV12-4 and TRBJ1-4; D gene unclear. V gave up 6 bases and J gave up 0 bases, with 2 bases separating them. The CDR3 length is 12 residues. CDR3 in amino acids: CASRTTNEKLFF. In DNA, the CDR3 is TGTGCCAGCAGGACAACTAATGAAAAACTGTTTTTT.

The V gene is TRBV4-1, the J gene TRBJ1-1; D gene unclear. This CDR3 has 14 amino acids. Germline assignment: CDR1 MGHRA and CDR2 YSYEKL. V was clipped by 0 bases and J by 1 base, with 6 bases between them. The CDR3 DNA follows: TGCGCCAGCAGCCAAGAGTACGGGAACACTGAAGCTTTCTTT. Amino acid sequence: CASSQEYGNTEAFF.

CDR3 in amino acids: CASKGYSNQPQHF. In nucleotides, the CDR3 is TGTGCCAGCAAGGGATATAGCAATCAGCCCCAGCATTTT. V is TRBV2 and J is TRBJ1-5; D call uncertain. This CDR3 region has 13 residues. Looked up from germline, CDR1 is SNHLY and CDR2 is FYNNEI. Trimming stripped 7 bases from V and 0 bases from J, with 7 bases between.

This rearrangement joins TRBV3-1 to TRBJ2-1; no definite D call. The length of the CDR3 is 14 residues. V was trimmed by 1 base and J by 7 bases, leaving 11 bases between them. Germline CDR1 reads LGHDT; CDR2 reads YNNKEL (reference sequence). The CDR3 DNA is TGTGCCAGCAGCCAAGTAATCCCGGATAATGAGCAGTTCTTC. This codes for CASSQVIPDNEQFF.

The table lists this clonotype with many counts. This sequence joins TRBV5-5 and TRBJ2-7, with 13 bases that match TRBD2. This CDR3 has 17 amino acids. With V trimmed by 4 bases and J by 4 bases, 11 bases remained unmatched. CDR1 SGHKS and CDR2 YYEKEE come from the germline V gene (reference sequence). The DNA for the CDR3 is TGTGCCAGCAGCCGAATGGGGACTAGCGGGACCCCTTACGAGCAGTACTTC. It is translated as CASSRMGTSGTPYEQYF.

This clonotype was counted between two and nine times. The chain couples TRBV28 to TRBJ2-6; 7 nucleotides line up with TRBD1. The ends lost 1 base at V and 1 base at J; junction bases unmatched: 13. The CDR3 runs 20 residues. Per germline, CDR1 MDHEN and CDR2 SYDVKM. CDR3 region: CASSLSNRGGRRSGANVLTF. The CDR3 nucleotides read TGTGCCAGCAGTTTATCCAACAGGGGCGGCCGTAGGTCTGGGGCCAACGTCCTGACTTTC.

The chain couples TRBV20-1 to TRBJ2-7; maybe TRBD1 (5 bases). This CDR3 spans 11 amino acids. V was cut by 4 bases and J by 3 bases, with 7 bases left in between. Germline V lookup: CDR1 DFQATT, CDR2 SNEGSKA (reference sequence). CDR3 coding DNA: TGCAGTGCTACTCAGGGCTACGAGCAGTACGTC. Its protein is CSATQGYEQYV.

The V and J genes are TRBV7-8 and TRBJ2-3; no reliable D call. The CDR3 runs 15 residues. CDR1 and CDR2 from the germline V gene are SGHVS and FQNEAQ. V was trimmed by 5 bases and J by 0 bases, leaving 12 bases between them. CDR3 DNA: TGTGCCAGCAGCCTCGGCAGGTCTAGCACAGATACGCAGTATTTT. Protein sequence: CASSLGRSSTDTQYF.

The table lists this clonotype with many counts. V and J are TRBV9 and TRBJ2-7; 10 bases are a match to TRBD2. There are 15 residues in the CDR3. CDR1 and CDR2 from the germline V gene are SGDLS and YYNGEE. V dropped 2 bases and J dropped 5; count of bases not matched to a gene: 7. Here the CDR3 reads CASSVTPGTSDEQYF. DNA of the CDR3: TGTGCCAGCAGCGTCACTCCCGGGACTAGCGACGAGCAGTACTTC. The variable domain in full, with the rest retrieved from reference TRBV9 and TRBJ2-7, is DSGVTQTPKHLITATGQRVTLRCSPRSGDLSVYWYQQSLDQGLQFLIQYYNGEERAKGNILERFSAQQFPDLHSELNLSSLELGDSALYFCASSVTPGTSDEQYFGPGTRLTVT.

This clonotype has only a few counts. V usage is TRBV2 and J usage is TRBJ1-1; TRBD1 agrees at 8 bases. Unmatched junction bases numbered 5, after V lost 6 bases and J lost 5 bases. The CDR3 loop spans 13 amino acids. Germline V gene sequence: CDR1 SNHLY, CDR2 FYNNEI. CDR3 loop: CASRGQVVTEAFF. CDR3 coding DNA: TGTGCCAGCAGGGGACAGGTGGTGACTGAAGCTTTCTTT. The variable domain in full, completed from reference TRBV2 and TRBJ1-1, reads EPEVTQTPSHQVTQMGQEVILRCVPISNHLYFYWYRQILGQKVEFLVSFYNNEISEKSEIFDDQFSVERPDGSNFTLKIRSTKLEDSAMYFCASRGQVVTEAFFGQGTRLTVV.

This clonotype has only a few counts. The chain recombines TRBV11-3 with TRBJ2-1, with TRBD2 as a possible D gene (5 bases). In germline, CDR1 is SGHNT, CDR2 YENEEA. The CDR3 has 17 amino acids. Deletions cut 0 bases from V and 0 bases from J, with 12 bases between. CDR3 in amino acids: CASSLDLRGISYNEQFF. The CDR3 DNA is TGTGCCAGCAGCTTAGATCTTCGAGGGATCTCCTACAATGAGCAGTTCTTC.

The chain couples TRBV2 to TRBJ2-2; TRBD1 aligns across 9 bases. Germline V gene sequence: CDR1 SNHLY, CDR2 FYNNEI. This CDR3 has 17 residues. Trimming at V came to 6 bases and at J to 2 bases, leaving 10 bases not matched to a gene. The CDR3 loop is CASSLTGGPLNTGELFF. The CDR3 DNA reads TGTGCCAGCAGCCTGACAGGGGGTCCCTTAAACACCGGGGAGCTGTTTTTT.

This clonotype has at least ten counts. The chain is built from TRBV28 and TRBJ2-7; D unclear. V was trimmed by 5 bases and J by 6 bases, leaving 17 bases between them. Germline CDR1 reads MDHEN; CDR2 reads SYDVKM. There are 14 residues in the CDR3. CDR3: CASSPQRLVSEQYV. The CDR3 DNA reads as TGTGCCAGCAGTCCCCAGCGACTGGTCTCCGAGCAGTACGTC.

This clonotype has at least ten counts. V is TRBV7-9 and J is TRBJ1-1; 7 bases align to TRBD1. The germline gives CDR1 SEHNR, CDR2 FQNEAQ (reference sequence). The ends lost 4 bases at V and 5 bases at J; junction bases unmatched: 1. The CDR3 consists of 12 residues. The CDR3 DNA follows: TGTGCCAGCAGCTCAGGGGGAACTGAAGCTTTCTTT. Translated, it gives CASSSGGTEAFF.

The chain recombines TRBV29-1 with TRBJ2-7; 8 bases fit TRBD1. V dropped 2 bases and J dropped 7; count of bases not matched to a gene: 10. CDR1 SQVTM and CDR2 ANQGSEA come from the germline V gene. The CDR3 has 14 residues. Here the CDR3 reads CSVETPTGVGEQYF. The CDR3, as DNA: TGCAGCGTTGAAACCCCGACAGGGGTGGGTGAGCAGTACTTC.

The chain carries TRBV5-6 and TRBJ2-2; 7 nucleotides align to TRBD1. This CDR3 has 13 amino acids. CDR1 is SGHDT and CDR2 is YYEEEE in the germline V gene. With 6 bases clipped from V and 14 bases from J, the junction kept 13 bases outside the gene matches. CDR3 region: CASKGTDTGVLFF. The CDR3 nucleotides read TGTGCCAGCAAAGGGACAGACACCGGGGTCCTGTTTTTT.

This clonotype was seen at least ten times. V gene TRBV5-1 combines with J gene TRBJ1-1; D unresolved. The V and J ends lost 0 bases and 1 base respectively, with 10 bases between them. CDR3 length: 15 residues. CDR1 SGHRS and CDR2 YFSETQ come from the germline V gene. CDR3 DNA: TGCGCCAGCAGCTTGGCCCCTGTGGCGAACACTGAAGCTTTCTTT. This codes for CASSLAPVANTEAFF.

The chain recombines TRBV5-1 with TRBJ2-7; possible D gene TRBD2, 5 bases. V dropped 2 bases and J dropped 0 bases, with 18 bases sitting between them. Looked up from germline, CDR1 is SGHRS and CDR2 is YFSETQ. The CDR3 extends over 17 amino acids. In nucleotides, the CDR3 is TGCGCCAGCAGCTTAGCCGTAGCGACGAGAAGCTCCTACGAGCAGTACTTC. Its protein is CASSLAVATRSSYEQYF.

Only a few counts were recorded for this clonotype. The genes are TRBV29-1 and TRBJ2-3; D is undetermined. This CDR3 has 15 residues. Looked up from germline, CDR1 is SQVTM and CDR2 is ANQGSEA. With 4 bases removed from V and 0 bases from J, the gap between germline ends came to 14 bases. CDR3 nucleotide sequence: TGCAGCGTTGGAGCCAGTCTCCCTAGCACAGATACGCAGTATTTT. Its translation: CSVGASLPSTDTQYF.

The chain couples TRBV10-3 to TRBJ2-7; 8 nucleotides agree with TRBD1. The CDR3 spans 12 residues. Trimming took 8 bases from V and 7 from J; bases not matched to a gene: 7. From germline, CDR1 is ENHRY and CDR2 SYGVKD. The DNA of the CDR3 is TGTGCCATCGGGGACAGGTGGAGGGAGCAGTACTTC. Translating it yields CAIGDRWREQYF.